This entry is about one T cell receptor (beta chain). What it recognizes is unknown. Terminally differentiated effector memory CD45RA+ cells were left out of the naive CD8 fraction, which was CD45RO-negative and positively selected for CCR7. Each of the donors was a healthy adult who was HIV-negative and had not had a recent acute infection or vaccination. Measured with immunoSEQ multiplex PCR; TCRdb has only the in-frame clones, and not every one. The data show around 2,000,000 clones, about 92% seen once. This record comes from a study of shared clonotypes between healthy human individuals. Across the study: There were three CD4 naive, three CD4 memory, two CD8 naive and one CD8 memory plates per donor.

The V segment lost 10 bases and the J segment 0 bases; nucleotides outside the gene matches: 8. This CDR3 is 15 amino acids long. CDR1 is SNHLY and CDR2 is FYNNEI in the germline V gene. Broader study findings: Shared clonotypes across all four donors exceeded non-shared ones in generation probability. The small donor group covered limited genetic and exposure diversity.

The receptor was isolated from a man aged 18 to 29 in good health. Some clones in this sample may be carry-over from other donors' samples. The sample taken for sequencing was naive CD8+ T cells from PBMCs. The V gene is TRBV2, the J gene TRBJ2-2, with 7 bases fitting TRBD1. The CDR3 region is CATQDRFANTGELFF. For the CDR3, the DNA is TGTGCCACCCAGGACAGGTTCGCGAACACCGGGGAGCTGTTTTTT.